The clone carrying this T cell receptor (beta chain) was counted only a few times. Its cognate antigen is unknown. This sample was included in a study of T-cell memory formation after mild COVID-19. Turning to the study itself: TCR clusters were mostly donor specific. Study-level points and caveats: Detection of some responders pre-infection suggested pre-existing cross-reactive memory T cells participated.

The CDR3 loop spans 13 amino acids. Germline-derived CDR1 and CDR2 are SGHAT and FQNNGV. Trimming pared 2 bases from V and 3 bases from J, leaving 8 bases between. MiXCR was run by TCRdb on the 5' RACE reads, yielding one entry per CDR3 protein. The sample includes roughly 300,000 distinct CDR3 sequences, roughly 15% of them seen just once. Sequencing used PBMCs or a T cell subset sorted from them (not recorded which). The TCR comes from a man between 18 and 29 years old who had mild COVID-19 (a few samples of this study predate the infection). Cell type and time point are not known. The V call is TRBV11-2, the J call TRBJ2-7, with TRBD1 as a possible D gene (5 bases). The CDR3 loop is CASSLPGNYEQYV. CDR3 DNA sequence: TGTGCCAGCAGCTTACCAGGGAACTACGAGCAGTACGTC.